The clone carrying this T cell receptor (beta chain) was detected a few times. No antigen is known for it. CDR3 length: 15 amino acids. V lost 0 bases, J lost 6 bases, and 5 bases stayed unmatched. Germline assignment: CDR1 SGHDN and CDR2 FVKESK. The sample is drawn from a study of spatial heterogeneity in lung cancer. About the study: Detection consistently yielded more beta chains than alpha chains.

TCR cDNA molecules each had a unique molecular identifier. TCRdb passed the 5' RACE reads through MiXCR, listing each CDR3 protein once. The sample records about 92,000 distinct CDR3 sequences, around 12% being singletons. Study-wide findings and caveats: Ubiquitous expanded tumor TCRs were seen in blood more at resection than at follow-up.

Sample time point: sample taken at primary tumor resection. Unsorted whole RNA of tumor, nontumor lung or frozen PBMC was sequenced. Around 68 TRACERx patients with early, untreated non-small cell lung cancer donated samples. The chain joins TRBV14 to TRBJ2-1, with 7 bases that match TRBD1. The specimen was PBMCs, collected at surgery. The clonotype originates from a male donor with early-stage non-small cell lung cancer. The CDR3 sequence is CASSQEPGQSNEQFF. The CDR3 coding sequence is TGTGCCAGCAGCCAAGAACCGGGACAGTCCAATGAGCAGTTCTTC.